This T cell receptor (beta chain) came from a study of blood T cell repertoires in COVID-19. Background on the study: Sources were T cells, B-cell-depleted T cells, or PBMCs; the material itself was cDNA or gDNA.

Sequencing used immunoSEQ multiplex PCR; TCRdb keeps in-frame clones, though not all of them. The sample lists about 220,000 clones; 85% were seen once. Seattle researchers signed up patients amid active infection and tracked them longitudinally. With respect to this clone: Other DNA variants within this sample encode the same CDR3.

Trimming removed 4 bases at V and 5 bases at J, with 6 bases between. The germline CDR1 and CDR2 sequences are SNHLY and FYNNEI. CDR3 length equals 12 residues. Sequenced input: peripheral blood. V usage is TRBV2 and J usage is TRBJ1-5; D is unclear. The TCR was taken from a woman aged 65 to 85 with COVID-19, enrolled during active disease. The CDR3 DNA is TGTGCCAGCAGTGTTTCCGATCAGCCCCAGCATTTT. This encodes CASSVSDQPQHF.